This TCR beta chain derives from a study of cytomegalovirus exposure and HLA in healthy donors (dated by TCRdb to about 2017). Notes on the research overall: According to a later analysis, one platform produced both the roughly 130 validation repertoires and the roughly 660 repertoires of the first cohort. The study aimed to test whether signatures of past pathogen exposure could be identified by cataloging public T cell receptors. A separate validation cohort of 90 to 150 different subjects was used in addition to the roughly 620-subject first cohort. The study combined high-throughput TCR immunosequencing, statistical association of individual TCRs with disease status, and machine learning to predict cytomegalovirus infection status. The full study reports these points: While some public TCRs were present in many individuals, most TCR sequences turned up only very rarely across donors. A few of the identified cytomegalovirus-associated TCR beta chains were confirmed in vitro to be specific for cytomegalovirus antigens. The classifier was reported to diagnose cytomegalovirus status with high specificity and sensitivity in both the original and validation cohorts. According to the authors, the approach could potentially be generalized to other disease states and immunological phenotypes. All 120 or so repertoires were used to score co-occurrence in the validation cohort in a later analysis, because that analysis had no HLA typing for the cohort. A later analysis found that TCRs clustered in the first cohort also tended to co-occur in the roughly 120 validation repertoires, with 94% of cluster scores above 0. In the study, some 180 TCR beta chains were listed as associated with cytomegalovirus.

Note on this clone: The specificity of this receptor is unknown. The input lacks base qualities; no much larger clone sits a single base away.

The library was produced with the immunoSEQ multiplex PCR assay. The original pipeline was this. To diagnose cytomegalovirus status from the catalog of TCR beta chain sequences, a statistical classification framework was built. This is the immuneACCESS table as TCRdb keeps it, with only in-frame sequences that have V and J called. A part of the clones is gone; compared with another copy, unresolved V genes explain less than half, and the rest is unexplained. That table supplies the V and J calls and clone size; D and trimming were determined from the DNA. The sample includes 100,000 to 150,000 clones, with nearly 90% observed a single time. Jointly, the top ten make up roughly 1.2% of the sample. The donors were included in the validation cohort of 130 or so subjects, a group kept apart from the approximately 700-subject first cohort. The germline V gene (reference sequence) gives CDR1 as LNHDA and CDR2 as SQIVND. V ends up 9 bases short and J 6 bases short, with an unmatched junction base count of 1. From the cysteine up to the phenylalanine, the CDR3 has a length of 11 residues. The kept DNA is CDR3 alone, 33 bases in frame from the first base.

The rearrangement combines TRBV19 with TRBJ2-1; 8 central bases correspond to TRBD2. The TCR comes from a woman aged 18-29 years in good health and CMV-seronegative. The sequencing input was PBMCs. CDR3 loop: CASGGGNEQFF. The DNA is as follows: TGTGCCAGCGGGGGGGGCAATGAGCAGTTCTTC. This CDR3, with the reference TRBV19 and TRBJ2-1 proteins standing in past its ends, gives the full variable domain DGGITQSPKYLFRKEGQNVTLSCEQNLNHDAMYWYRQDPGQGLRLIYYSQIVNDFQKGDIAEGYSVSREKKESFPLTVTSAQKNPTAFYLCASGGGNEQFFGPGTRLTVL.